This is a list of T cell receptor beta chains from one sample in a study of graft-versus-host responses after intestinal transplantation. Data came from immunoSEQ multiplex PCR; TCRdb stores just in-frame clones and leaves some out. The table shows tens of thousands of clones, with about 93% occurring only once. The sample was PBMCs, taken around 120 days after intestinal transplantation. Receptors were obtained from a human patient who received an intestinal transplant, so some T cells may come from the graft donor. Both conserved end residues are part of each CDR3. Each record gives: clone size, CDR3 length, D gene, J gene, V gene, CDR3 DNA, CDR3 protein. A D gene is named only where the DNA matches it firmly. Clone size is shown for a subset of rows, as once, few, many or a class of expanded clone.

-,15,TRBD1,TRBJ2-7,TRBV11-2,TGTGCCAGCAGCTTACGGACAGGGAACACCTACGAGCAGTACTTC,CASSLRTGNTYEQYF
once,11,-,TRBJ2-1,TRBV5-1,TGCGCCAGCAGCTTCGGCGGTGAGCAGTTCTTC,CASSFGGEQFF
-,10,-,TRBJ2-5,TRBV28,TGTGCCAGCAAGCAAGAGACCCAGTACTTC,CASKQETQYF
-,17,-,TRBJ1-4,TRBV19,TGTGCCAGTAGTTGGGGGGTTCAAGGAGCAACTAATGAAAAACTGTTTTTT,CASSWGVQGATNEKLFF
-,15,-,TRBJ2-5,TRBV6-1,TGTGCCAGCAGTGAGAGAGCTCACTCCGGGGAGACCCAGTACTTC,CASSERAHSGETQYF
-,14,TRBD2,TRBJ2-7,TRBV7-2,TGTGCCAGCAGCTTTAGCGGGAACTCCTACGAGCAGTACTTC,CASSFSGNSYEQYF
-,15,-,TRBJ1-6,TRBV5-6,TGTGCCAGCACCCTTGAGCGGGACGGAGATTCACCCCTCCACTTT,CASTLERDGDSPLHF
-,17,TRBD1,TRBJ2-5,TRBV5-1,TGCGCCAGCAGCTGGACAGGTAGTATTCCCGGCCGAGAGACCCAGTACTTC,CASSWTGSIPGRETQYF
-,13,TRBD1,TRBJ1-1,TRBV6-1,TGTGCCAGCAGCTGGACAGGGAGGACTGAAGCTTTCTTT,CASSWTGRTEAFF
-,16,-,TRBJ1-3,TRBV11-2,TGTGCCAGCAGCCGGCCATTTTTAGGGACACAAAACACCATATATTTT,CASSRPFLGTQNTIYF
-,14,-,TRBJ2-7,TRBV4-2,TGTGCCAGCAGCCGCCGGACAGCCATGGACGAGCAGTACTTC,CASSRRTAMDEQYF
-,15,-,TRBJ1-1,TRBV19,TGTGCCAGTAATTGGGCGACAGGCATGAACACTGAAGCTTTCTTT,CASNWATGMNTEAFF
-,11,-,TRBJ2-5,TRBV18,TGTGCCAGCTCACAGGAAGAGACCCAGTACTTC,CASSQEETQYF
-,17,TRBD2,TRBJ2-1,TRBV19,TGTGCCAGTAGTCCCGGGACTAGTTACCACATCGGGAATGAGCAGTTCTTC,CASSPGTSYHIGNEQFF
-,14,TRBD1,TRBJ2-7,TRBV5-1,TGCGCCAGCGACAGGGGACAGGGGGGGGGAGAGCAGTACTTC,CASDRGQGGGEQYF
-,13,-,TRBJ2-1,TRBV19,TGTGCCAGTAGTGAACAGGCTTACAATGAGCAGTTCTTC,CASSEQAYNEQFF
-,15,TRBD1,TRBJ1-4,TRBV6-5,TGTGCCAGCAGAGCTGACAGGGGGCTCAATGAAAAACTGTTTTTT,CASRADRGLNEKLFF
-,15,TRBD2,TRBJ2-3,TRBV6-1,TGTGCCAGCAGTGATAGCGGGGGGGCCCCAGATACGCAGTATTTT,CASSDSGGAPDTQYF
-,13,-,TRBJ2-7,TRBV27,TGTGCCAACGCGGGTGGGAGAGGCAACGAGCAGTACTTC,CANAGGRGNEQYF
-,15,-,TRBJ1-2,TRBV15,TGTGCCACCAGCAGAGTTCGTGGAGATAACTATGGCTACACCTTC,CATSRVRGDNYGYTF
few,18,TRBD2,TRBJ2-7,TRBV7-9,TGTGCCAGCAGCTTAGCCCCCGGTGCTAGCGGGAGAACCTACGAGCAGTACTTC,CASSLAPGASGRTYEQYF
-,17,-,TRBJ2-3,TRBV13,TGTGCCAGCAGCTTAGGCCCGGGGCCGACTAGCACAGATACGCAGTATTTT,CASSLGPGPTSTDTQYF
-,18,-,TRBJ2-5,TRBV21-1,TGTGCCAGCAGCGAGCAGATTTATTCAGGGAGAGACCAAGAGACCCAGTACTTC,CASSEQIYSGRDQETQYF
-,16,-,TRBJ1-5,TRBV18,TGTGCCAGCTCGCCTGGTAGGGCGGGGGCTGGTCAGCCCCAGCATTTT,CASSPGRAGAGQPQHF
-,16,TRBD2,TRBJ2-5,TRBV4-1,TGCGCCAGCAGCCAAGACAGCGTTAGCGGGGGAGAGACCCAGTACTTC,CASSQDSVSGGETQYF
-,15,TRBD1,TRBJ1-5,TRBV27,TGTGCCAGCAGACGGACAGGGGCTAGCAATCAGCCCCAGCATTTT,CASRRTGASNQPQHF
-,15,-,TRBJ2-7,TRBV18,TGTGCCAGCTCACCGTCAGGGCTCCCTTCCTACGAGCAGTACTTC,CASSPSGLPSYEQYF
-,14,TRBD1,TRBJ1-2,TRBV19,TGTGCCAGTACCCCGGACAGGGTGAACTATGGCTACACCTTC,CASTPDRVNYGYTF
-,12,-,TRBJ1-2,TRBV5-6,TGTGCCAGCAGCCCGGGACACTATGGCTACACCTTC,CASSPGHYGYTF
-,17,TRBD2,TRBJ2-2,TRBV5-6,TGTGCTAGCAGCTTCTGGGGTAGCGGGAGAGGTACCGGGGAGCTGTTTTTT,CASSFWGSGRGTGELFF
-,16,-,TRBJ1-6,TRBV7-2,TGTGCCAGCAGCTTAGCCAGGAGCTCCTATAATTCACCCCTCCACTTT,CASSLARSSYNSPLHF
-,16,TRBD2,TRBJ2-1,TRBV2,TGTGCCAGCAGGCTTAGCGGGGGACCGGCCTACAATGAGCAGTTCTTC,CASRLSGGPAYNEQFF
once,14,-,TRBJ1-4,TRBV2,TGTGCCAGTAGTGCGGACACATTTGTTGAAAAACTGTTTTTT,CASSADTFVEKLFF
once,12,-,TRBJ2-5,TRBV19,TGTGCCAGTAGAAGACAGGGAGGGACCCAGTACTTC,CASRRQGGTQYF
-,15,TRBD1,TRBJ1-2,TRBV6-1,TGTGCCAGCAGTGAAGCTGACAGGGGAGGCTATGGCTACACCTTC,CASSEADRGGYGYTF
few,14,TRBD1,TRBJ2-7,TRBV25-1,TGTGCCAGCAGTGAATCGCGACAGGGGTACGAGCAGTACTTC,CASSESRQGYEQYF
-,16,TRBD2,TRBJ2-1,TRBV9,TGTGCCAGCAGCGTAGTAGCGGGGACAACCTACAATGAGCAGTTCTTC,CASSVVAGTTYNEQFF
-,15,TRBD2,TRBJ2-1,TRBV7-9,TGTGCCAGCAGCTTCAGGACGGGAGGGTACAATGAGCAGTTCTTC,CASSFRTGGYNEQFF
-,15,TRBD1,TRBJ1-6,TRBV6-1,TGTGCCAGCAGTGAAGGGTACAGGGGGTATTCACCCCTCCACTTT,CASSEGYRGYSPLHF
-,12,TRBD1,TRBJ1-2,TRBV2,TGTGCCAGCAACAGGGGGGAGACGGGCTACACCTTC,CASNRGETGYTF
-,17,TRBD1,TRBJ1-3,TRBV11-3,TGTGCCAGCAGCTTAGATCGCGCCAGGACAGGGGGCCACACCATATATTTT,CASSLDRARTGGHTIYF
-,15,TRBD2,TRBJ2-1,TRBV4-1,TGCGCCAGCAGCCAAGACCCGACTAGCAGTTATGAGCAGTTCTTC,CASSQDPTSSYEQFF
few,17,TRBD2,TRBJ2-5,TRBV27,TGTGCCAGCAGCTCACTAGCGGGAAGGTTCGGTCAAGAGACCCAGTACTTC,CASSSLAGRFGQETQYF
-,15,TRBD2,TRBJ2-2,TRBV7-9,TGTGCCAGCAGCTTTGCGGGGGCGAACACCGGGGAGCTGTTTTTT,CASSFAGANTGELFF
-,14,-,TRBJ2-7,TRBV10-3,TGTGCCATCAGTGAGGAACCCAGGGGCTACGAGCAGTACTTC,CAISEEPRGYEQYF
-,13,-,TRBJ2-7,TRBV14,TGTGCCAGCAGCGGGGGTCCCTACTACGAGCAGTACTTC,CASSGGPYYEQYF
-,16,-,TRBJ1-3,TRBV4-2,TGTGCCAGCAGCCAAGATTGGGGGAGGTCCGGAAACACCATATATTTT,CASSQDWGRSGNTIYF
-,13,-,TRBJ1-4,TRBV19,TGTGCCACCATCGGGACAAGAAATGAAAAACTGTTTTTT,CATIGTRNEKLFF
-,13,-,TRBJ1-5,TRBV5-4,TGTGCCAGCAGCTTGGGGCCAAATCAGCCCCAGCATTTT,CASSLGPNQPQHF
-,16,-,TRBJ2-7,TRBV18,TGTGCCAGCTCACGCTGGGACCCAGGCGTGGCAAACGAGCAGTACTTC,CASSRWDPGVANEQYF
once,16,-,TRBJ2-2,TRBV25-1,TGTGCCAGCAGTGACGCTAGGAAAGGCGTGACCGGGGAGCTGTTTTTT,CASSDARKGVTGELFF
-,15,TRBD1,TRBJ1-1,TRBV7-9,TGTGCCAGCAGCTCCAGGACAGGGGGTAAAACTGAAGCTTTCTTT,CASSSRTGGKTEAFF